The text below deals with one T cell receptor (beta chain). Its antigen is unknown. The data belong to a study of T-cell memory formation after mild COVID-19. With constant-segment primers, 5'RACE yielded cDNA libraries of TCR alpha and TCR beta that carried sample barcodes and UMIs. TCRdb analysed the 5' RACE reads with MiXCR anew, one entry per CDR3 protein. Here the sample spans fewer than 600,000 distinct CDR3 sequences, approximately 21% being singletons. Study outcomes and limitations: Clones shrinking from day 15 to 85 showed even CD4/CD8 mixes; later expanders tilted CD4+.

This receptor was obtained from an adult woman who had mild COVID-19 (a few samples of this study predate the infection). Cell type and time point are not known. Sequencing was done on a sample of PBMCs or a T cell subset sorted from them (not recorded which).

CDR3 coding DNA: TGCGCCAGCACCATTTCTAGCGGGGGGGCAGGAGATACGCAGTATTTT. Encoded protein: CASTISSGGAGDTQYF. This rearrangement joins TRBV4-1 to TRBJ2-3; 12 bases are shared with TRBD2. The CDR3 is 16 residues long. J was trimmed by 5 bases and V by 7 bases; bases with no gene match: 10. In germline, CDR1 is MGHRA, CDR2 YSYEKL.